The sequence of this TCR beta chain was determined in a study of CD8 T cells in Susac syndrome. Germline CDR1 reads SGHRS; CDR2 reads YFSETQ. The CDR3 extends over 13 amino acids. The V end lost 0 bases, the J end lost 8 bases, and 8 bases lay between the germline ends. Random hexamers were used to reverse transcribe an amount of roughly 0.45 to 1 ug RNA. One entry per CDR3 protein results from TCRdb running MiXCR on the immunoSEQ multiplex PCR reads. The sample has approximately 180,000 distinct CDR3 sequences, about 94% seen once; the top ten hold approximately 0.09%. The chain joins TRBV5-1 to TRBJ2-2; D not certain. This sequence was found in a human donor with multiple sclerosis. Sequencing was carried out using CD4+ T cells from PBMCs. The CDR3 bases are TGCGCCAGCAGCTTGGATATAGAAGGGGAGCTGTTTTTT. Translating it yields CASSLDIEGELFF. The variable domain in full, with the rest retrieved from reference TRBV5-1 and TRBJ2-2, is KAGVTQTPRYLIKTRGQQVTLSCSPISGHRSVSWYQQTPGQGLQFLFEYFSETQRNKGNFPGRFSGRQFSNSRSEMNVSTLELGDSALYLCASSLDIEGELFFGEGSRLTVL.